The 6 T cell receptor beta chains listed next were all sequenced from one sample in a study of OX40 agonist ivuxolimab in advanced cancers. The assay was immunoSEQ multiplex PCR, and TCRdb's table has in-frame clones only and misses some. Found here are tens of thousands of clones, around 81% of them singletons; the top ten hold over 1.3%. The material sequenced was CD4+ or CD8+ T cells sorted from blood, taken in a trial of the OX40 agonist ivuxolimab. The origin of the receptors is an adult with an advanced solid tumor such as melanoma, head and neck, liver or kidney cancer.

CDR3 nucleotides: TGTGCCAGCAGCTTAACACCCAACGAGCAGTACTTC. Translating it yields CASSLTPNEQYF. This rearrangement joins TRBV7-6 to TRBJ2-7; D is unclear. This CDR3 has 12 residues. V was pared by 2 bases and J by 5 bases, with 7 bases between. The germline gives CDR1 SGHVS, CDR2 FNYEAQ.

The chain's CDR3 is CATSSLTVPYNEQFF. The CDR3 bases are TGTGCCACCAGCAGCTTAACAGTCCCCTACAATGAGCAGTTCTTC. This sequence joins TRBV15 and TRBJ2-1; D uncertain. The CDR3 is 15 amino acids. V gave up 3 bases and J gave up 2 bases, with 11 bases separating them. The germline V gene encodes CDR1 LNHNV and CDR2 YYDKDF (reference sequence).

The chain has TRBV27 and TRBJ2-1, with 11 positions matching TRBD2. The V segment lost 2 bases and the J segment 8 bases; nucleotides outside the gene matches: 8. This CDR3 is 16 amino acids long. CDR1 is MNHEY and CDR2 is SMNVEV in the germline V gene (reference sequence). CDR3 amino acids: CASSLELAGVGHEQFF. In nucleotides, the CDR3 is TGTGCCAGCAGTTTAGAACTAGCGGGAGTAGGCCATGAGCAGTTCTTC.

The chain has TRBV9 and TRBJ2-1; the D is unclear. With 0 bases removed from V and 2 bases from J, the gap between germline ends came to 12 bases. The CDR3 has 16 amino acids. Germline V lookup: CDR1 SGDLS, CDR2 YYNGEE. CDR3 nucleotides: TGTGCCAGCAGCGTAGGCATGGGTTCCGCCTACAATGAGCAGTTCTTC. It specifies CASSVGMGSAYNEQFF.

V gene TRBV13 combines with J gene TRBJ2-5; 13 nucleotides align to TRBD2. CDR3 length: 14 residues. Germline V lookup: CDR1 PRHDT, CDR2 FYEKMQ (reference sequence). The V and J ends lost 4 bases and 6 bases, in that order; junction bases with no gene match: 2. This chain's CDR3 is CASSSGLAGKTQYF. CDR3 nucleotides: TGTGCCAGCAGCTCGGGACTAGCGGGGAAGACCCAGTACTTC. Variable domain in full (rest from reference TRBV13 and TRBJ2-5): AAGVIQSPRHLIKEKRETATLKCYPIPRHDTVYWYQQGPGQDPQFLISFYEKMQSDKGSIPDRFSAQQFSDYHSELNMSSLELGDSALYFCASSSGLAGKTQYFGPGTRLLVL.

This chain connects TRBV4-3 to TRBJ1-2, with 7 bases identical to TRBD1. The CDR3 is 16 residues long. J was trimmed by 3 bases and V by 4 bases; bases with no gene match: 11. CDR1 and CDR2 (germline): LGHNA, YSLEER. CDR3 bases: TGCGCCAGCAGCCCCACTCGGGGGACAGCCTACTATGGCTACACCTTC. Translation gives CASSPTRGTAYYGYTF.